This passage covers 25 T cell receptor beta chains from one sample sequenced in a study of identical twins. TCRdb itself ran the 5' RACE reads through MiXCR, one entry per CDR3 protein. The repertoire has about 200,000 distinct CDR3 sequences, over 9.5% of them found once; the top ten carry 9% to 10%. Sequenced: memory T cells sorted from blood. The receptors stem from a man aged 45 to 65 in good health.

This clonotype was counted many times. This chain joins TRBV5-6 and TRBJ2-5, with no clear D. The CDR3 totals 14 residues. Looked up from germline, CDR1 is SGHDT and CDR2 is YYEEEE. Trimming cost V 0 bases and J 5 bases, with 11 bases left between them. CDR3 in DNA: TGTGCCAGCAGCTTGGAGGGTTTTGGTGAGACCCAGTACTTC. Its translation: CASSLEGFGETQYF.

The chain carries TRBV5-4 and TRBJ2-3, with 12 bases fitting TRBD2. The germline V gene has CDR1 SGHNT and CDR2 YYREEE (reference sequence). Trimming cost V 4 bases and J 2 bases; bases outside gene matches: 5. The CDR3 sequence is 16 residues long. In DNA form, the CDR3 reads TGTGCCAGCAGCCCTAGCGGGGGGGTCCACACAGATACGCAGTATTTT. Residues: CASSPSGGVHTDTQYF. The full variable domain, rest sourced from reference TRBV5-4 and TRBJ2-3, is ETGVTQSPTHLIKTRGQQVTLRCSSQSGHNTVSWYQQALGQGPQFIFQYYREEENGRGNFPPRFSGLQFPNYSSELNVNALELDDSALYLCASSPSGGVHTDTQYFGPGTRLTVL.

This chain joins TRBV4-3 and TRBJ2-7; TRBD1 is a possible D gene (8 bases). The V gene's germline CDR1 is LGHNA and CDR2 YSLEER. This CDR3 has 16 amino acids. Between the trimmed V and J ends, which lost 3 bases and 5 bases, there was a span of 20 bases. The CDR3 nucleotides read TGCGCCAGCAGCCAGGTTCTTGACAGGGGACTAAACGAGCAGTACTTC. Encoded protein: CASSQVLDRGLNEQYF.

This clonotype was recorded a few times. This chain joins TRBV28 and TRBJ1-3, with 11 bases aligning to TRBD1. The trim removed 4 bases at V and 1 base at J, leaving 12 bases unmatched. The CDR3 is 19 residues long. CDR1 and CDR2 (germline): MDHEN, SYDVKM. CDR3 sequence (DNA): TGTGCCAGCAGTTCGGACTCCGGGACAGGGGGACGATCTGGAAACACCATATATTTT. It specifies CASSSDSGTGGRSGNTIYF.

The rearrangement joins TRBV9 to TRBJ1-2; 8 positions match TRBD1. Germline V gene sequence: CDR1 SGDLS, CDR2 YYNGEE. With 3 bases clipped from V and 7 bases from J, the junction kept 2 bases outside the gene matches. The CDR3 has 12 residues. The CDR3 region is CASSADRAGYTF. CDR3 DNA sequence: TGTGCCAGCAGCGCGGACAGGGCTGGCTACACCTTC.

V and J are TRBV3-1 and TRBJ1-6; D not certain. The length of the CDR3 is 13 residues. In germline, CDR1 is LGHDT, CDR2 YNNKEL (reference sequence). V gave up 0 bases and J gave up 8 bases, with 5 bases separating them. The CDR3: CASSQDRYSPLHF. The CDR3, as DNA: TGTGCCAGCAGCCAAGATCGTTATTCACCCCTCCACTTT.

V is TRBV6-1 and J is TRBJ2-2; the match to TRBD2 covers 12 bases. V lost 6 bases, J lost 7 bases, and 15 bases stayed unmatched. The CDR3 runs to 18 residues. CDR1 MNHNS and CDR2 SASEGT come from the germline V gene. The DNA for the CDR3 is TGTGCCAGCAGCCCATTCCTAGCGGGGGGGCAATTGGGCGGGGAGCTGTTTTTT. This encodes CASSPFLAGGQLGGELFF.

This clonotype was counted ten times or more. V is TRBV7-2 and J is TRBJ2-1; either TRBD1 or TRBD2 may fit D (6 bases each). The CDR3 is made up of 15 amino acids. CDR1 and CDR2 from the germline V gene are SGHTA and FQGNSA. Trimming removed 7 bases at V and 4 bases at J, with 17 bases between. CDR3 region: CASKEARGQYNEQFF. CDR3 bases: TGTGCCAGCAAAGAAGCCCGGGGGCAATACAATGAGCAGTTCTTC.

This clonotype was detected ten times or more. DNA for the CDR3: TGTGCCAGCAGTCCAACAAGGGGATCTACTCAAGAGACCCAGTACTTC. Protein product: CASSPTRGSTQETQYF. The rearrangement joins TRBV27 to TRBJ2-5; possibly TRBD1 for D (5 bases). Trimming stripped 5 bases from V and 2 bases from J, with 18 bases between. Germline CDR1 is MNHEY and CDR2 is SMNVEV (reference sequence). The CDR3 loop spans 16 amino acids.

This clonotype was seen a handful of times. This chain links TRBV7-9 with TRBJ1-1; perhaps TRBD1 as D (5 bases). This CDR3 spans 14 amino acids. Trimming took off 2 bases at V and 5 bases at J, with 12 bases between the two ends. Germline CDR1 is SEHNR and CDR2 is FQNEAQ (reference sequence). In nucleotides, the CDR3 is TGTGCCAGCAGCTTATCAGGGAGTGGGACTGAAGCTTTCTTT. Translation gives CASSLSGSGTEAFF.

CDR3 region: CASSLTSGSPPDTQYF. CDR3 nucleotides: TGTGCCAGCAGCTTGACTAGCGGGAGTCCCCCAGATACGCAGTATTTT. The chain is built from TRBV7-8 and TRBJ2-3; 12 bases map to TRBD2. The CDR3 extends over 16 amino acids. Germline CDR1 is SGHVS and CDR2 is FQNEAQ. J was trimmed by 4 bases and V by 3 bases; bases with no gene match: 5.

In this sample, this clonotype turned up many times. The chain couples TRBV3-1 to TRBJ1-1; 8 nucleotides match TRBD1. The CDR3 sequence is 12 residues long. Germline values: CDR1 LGHDT, CDR2 YNNKEL (reference sequence). Losses at the gene ends were 4 bases for V and 11 bases for J; bases not matched to a gene: 6. CDR3 in amino acids: CASSPQGAVAFF. CDR3 nucleotide sequence: TGTGCCAGCAGCCCCCAGGGGGCTGTCGCTTTCTTT.

V is TRBV15 and J is TRBJ2-1, with D possibly called TRBD1 or TRBD2 (5 bases each). Trimming removed 8 bases at V and 10 bases at J, with 18 bases between. The length of the CDR3 is 13 residues. The V gene's germline CDR1 is LNHNV and CDR2 YYDKDF (reference sequence). The DNA for the CDR3 is TGTGCCACCGCGCTCGAGGGGAAAAAAGAGCAGTTCTTC. Translating it yields CATALEGKKEQFF.

This clonotype has ten or more counts. V is TRBV12-3 or TRBV12-4 and J is TRBJ1-5; a possible D gene is TRBD1 (5 bases). The CDR3 totals 16 residues. V shed 6 bases and J shed 1 base, with 16 bases lying between them. Here the CDR3 reads CASSPTRGGSNQPQHF. The DNA for the CDR3 is TGTGCCAGCAGCCCAACGCGTGGGGGAAGCAATCAGCCCCAGCATTTT.

This clonotype was recorded many times. J is TRBJ1-1 and V is TRBV7-2; possibly TRBD1 for D (5 bases). V gave up 1 base and J gave up 2 bases, with 8 bases separating them. CDR3 length equals 14 residues. Germline CDR1 SGHTA, CDR2 FQGNSA. CDR3 sequence reads: CASSLEGRNTEAFF. CDR3 in DNA: TGTGCCAGCAGCTTAGAGGGGCGCAACACTGAAGCTTTCTTT.

This clonotype has only a few counts. The chain recombines TRBV25-1 with TRBJ1-6, with D unclear. From germline, CDR1 is MGHDK and CDR2 SYGVNS. V was cut by 7 bases and J by 5 bases, with 9 bases left in between. The CDR3 sequence is 13 residues long. The CDR3 DNA reads as TGTGCCAGCAAAAAGGGAAATAATTCACCCCTCCACTTT. Its translation is CASKKGNNSPLHF.

V is TRBV12-3 or TRBV12-4 and J is TRBJ2-6; D remains ambiguous. Trimming shortened V by 6 bases and J by 0 bases, and 6 bases separated the two germline ends. CDR3 size: 14 residues. CDR3 in amino acids: CASSRDSGANVLTF. CDR3 coding DNA: TGTGCCAGCAGCAGAGACTCTGGGGCCAACGTCCTGACTTTC.

This clonotype showed up just a few times. This chain joins TRBV12-3 or TRBV12-4 and TRBJ2-2, with D maybe TRBD2 (6 bases). V was trimmed by 3 bases and J by 5 bases, leaving 13 bases between them. The CDR3 contains 15 residues. The CDR3 here is CASSLAGEATGELFF. CDR3 in DNA: TGTGCCAGCAGTTTGGCTGGGGAGGCGACCGGGGAGCTGTTTTTT.

This clonotype was counted at least ten times. This rearrangement joins TRBV4-3 to TRBJ1-6, with a weak D call TRBD1 (6 bases). This CDR3 comprises 14 residues. CDR1 LGHNA and CDR2 YSLEER come from the germline V gene. V shed 4 bases and J shed 6 bases, with 10 bases lying between them. The chain's CDR3 is CASSLGGPNSPLHF. The CDR3 nucleotides read TGCGCCAGCAGCCTAGGGGGGCCTAATTCACCCCTCCACTTT.

This clonotype was counted ten times or more. The chain couples TRBV4-2 to TRBJ2-2; D may match TRBD1 or TRBD2 (6 bases each). V was trimmed by 5 bases and J by 1 base, leaving 11 bases between them. Germline V lookup: CDR1 LGHNA, CDR2 YNFKEQ. This CDR3 comprises 15 residues. CDR3 residues: CASSGGLMNTGELFF. CDR3 bases: TGTGCCAGCAGCGGGGGGCTTATGAACACCGGGGAGCTGTTTTTT.

This clonotype was seen only a few times. The chain links TRBV7-9 to TRBJ1-1; no clear D. The CDR3 consists of 15 residues. Germline V gene sequence: CDR1 SEHNR, CDR2 FQNEAQ (reference sequence). Trimming stripped 1 base from V and 0 bases from J, with 9 bases between. The CDR3 region has the DNA TGTGCCAGCAGCTTAGGTCGAGGGATGAACACTGAAGCTTTCTTT. Translation: CASSLGRGMNTEAFF.

This clonotype showed up just a few times. The chain combines TRBV4-3 with TRBJ2-2; 7 nucleotides match TRBD1. Germline V gives CDR1 LGHNA, CDR2 YSLEER. The CDR3 extends over 17 amino acids. After removal of 0 bases from V and 5 bases from J, the junction contained 9 bases not matched to a gene. This CDR3 is CASSQEGPGGSTGELFF. DNA for the CDR3: TGCGCCAGCAGCCAAGAAGGGCCAGGGGGAAGTACCGGGGAGCTGTTTTTT.

The chain recombines TRBV4-2 with TRBJ2-3; 8 positions agree with TRBD1. The germline CDR1 and CDR2 sequences are LGHNA and YNFKEQ. V shed 4 bases and J 2 bases; nucleotides not matched to a gene: 2. The CDR3 sequence is 14 residues long. The CDR3 is CASSPDRATDTQYF. In DNA form, the CDR3 reads TGTGCCAGCAGCCCGGACAGGGCCACAGATACGCAGTATTTT.

This clonotype was detected many times. The J gene is TRBJ2-7, the V gene TRBV5-1; D unclear. CDR1 is SGHRS and CDR2 is YFSETQ in the germline V gene. This CDR3 spans 14 amino acids. V was cut by 0 bases and J by 2 bases, with 9 bases left in between. DNA for the CDR3: TGCGCCAGCAGCTTGGCCGCGAAGGCCTACGAGCAGTACTTC. This gives the protein CASSLAAKAYEQYF.

The rearrangement uses TRBV20-1 and TRBJ2-5; 8 nucleotides agree with TRBD2. V trimming: 0 bases; J trimming: 4 bases; junction bases outside the gene matches: 10. The CDR3 loop spans 16 amino acids. CDR1 is DFQATT, CDR2 SNEGSKA, per germline (reference sequence). CDR3 region: CSARDAGRLAGETQYF. The CDR3 DNA sequence: TGCAGTGCTAGAGATGCGGGACGGCTAGCGGGAGAGACCCAGTACTTC.